Included here is one T cell receptor beta chain sequence, with context. Its antigen is unknown. What was sequenced were expressed TCRB transcripts, since all of the isolated RNA had been reverse transcribed. Produced via immunoSEQ multiplex PCR; TCRdb's table is partial and in-frame only. The sample consists of 630,000 or so clones, more than 12% of them appearing once. CDR3 size: 12 residues. Trimming pared 7 bases from V and 1 base from J, leaving 7 bases between. Germline V gives CDR1 SNHLY, CDR2 FYNNEI. This record belongs to a study of beta chain features in type 1 diabetes. Study conclusions and caveats: There was a moderate but significant shortening of TCRB CDR3s in all four CD4+ subsets of Type 1 diabetes patients.

One heparinised blood draw, averaging about 100 mL, came from each donor. Sequencing used naive CD4+ T cells from blood. The sequence came from a man younger than 30 with type 1 diabetes. The chain recombines TRBV2 with TRBJ1-1; D not certain. This chain's CDR3 is CASMGRNTEAFF. The CDR3 DNA is TGTGCCAGCATGGGGAGGAACACTGAAGCTTTCTTT.